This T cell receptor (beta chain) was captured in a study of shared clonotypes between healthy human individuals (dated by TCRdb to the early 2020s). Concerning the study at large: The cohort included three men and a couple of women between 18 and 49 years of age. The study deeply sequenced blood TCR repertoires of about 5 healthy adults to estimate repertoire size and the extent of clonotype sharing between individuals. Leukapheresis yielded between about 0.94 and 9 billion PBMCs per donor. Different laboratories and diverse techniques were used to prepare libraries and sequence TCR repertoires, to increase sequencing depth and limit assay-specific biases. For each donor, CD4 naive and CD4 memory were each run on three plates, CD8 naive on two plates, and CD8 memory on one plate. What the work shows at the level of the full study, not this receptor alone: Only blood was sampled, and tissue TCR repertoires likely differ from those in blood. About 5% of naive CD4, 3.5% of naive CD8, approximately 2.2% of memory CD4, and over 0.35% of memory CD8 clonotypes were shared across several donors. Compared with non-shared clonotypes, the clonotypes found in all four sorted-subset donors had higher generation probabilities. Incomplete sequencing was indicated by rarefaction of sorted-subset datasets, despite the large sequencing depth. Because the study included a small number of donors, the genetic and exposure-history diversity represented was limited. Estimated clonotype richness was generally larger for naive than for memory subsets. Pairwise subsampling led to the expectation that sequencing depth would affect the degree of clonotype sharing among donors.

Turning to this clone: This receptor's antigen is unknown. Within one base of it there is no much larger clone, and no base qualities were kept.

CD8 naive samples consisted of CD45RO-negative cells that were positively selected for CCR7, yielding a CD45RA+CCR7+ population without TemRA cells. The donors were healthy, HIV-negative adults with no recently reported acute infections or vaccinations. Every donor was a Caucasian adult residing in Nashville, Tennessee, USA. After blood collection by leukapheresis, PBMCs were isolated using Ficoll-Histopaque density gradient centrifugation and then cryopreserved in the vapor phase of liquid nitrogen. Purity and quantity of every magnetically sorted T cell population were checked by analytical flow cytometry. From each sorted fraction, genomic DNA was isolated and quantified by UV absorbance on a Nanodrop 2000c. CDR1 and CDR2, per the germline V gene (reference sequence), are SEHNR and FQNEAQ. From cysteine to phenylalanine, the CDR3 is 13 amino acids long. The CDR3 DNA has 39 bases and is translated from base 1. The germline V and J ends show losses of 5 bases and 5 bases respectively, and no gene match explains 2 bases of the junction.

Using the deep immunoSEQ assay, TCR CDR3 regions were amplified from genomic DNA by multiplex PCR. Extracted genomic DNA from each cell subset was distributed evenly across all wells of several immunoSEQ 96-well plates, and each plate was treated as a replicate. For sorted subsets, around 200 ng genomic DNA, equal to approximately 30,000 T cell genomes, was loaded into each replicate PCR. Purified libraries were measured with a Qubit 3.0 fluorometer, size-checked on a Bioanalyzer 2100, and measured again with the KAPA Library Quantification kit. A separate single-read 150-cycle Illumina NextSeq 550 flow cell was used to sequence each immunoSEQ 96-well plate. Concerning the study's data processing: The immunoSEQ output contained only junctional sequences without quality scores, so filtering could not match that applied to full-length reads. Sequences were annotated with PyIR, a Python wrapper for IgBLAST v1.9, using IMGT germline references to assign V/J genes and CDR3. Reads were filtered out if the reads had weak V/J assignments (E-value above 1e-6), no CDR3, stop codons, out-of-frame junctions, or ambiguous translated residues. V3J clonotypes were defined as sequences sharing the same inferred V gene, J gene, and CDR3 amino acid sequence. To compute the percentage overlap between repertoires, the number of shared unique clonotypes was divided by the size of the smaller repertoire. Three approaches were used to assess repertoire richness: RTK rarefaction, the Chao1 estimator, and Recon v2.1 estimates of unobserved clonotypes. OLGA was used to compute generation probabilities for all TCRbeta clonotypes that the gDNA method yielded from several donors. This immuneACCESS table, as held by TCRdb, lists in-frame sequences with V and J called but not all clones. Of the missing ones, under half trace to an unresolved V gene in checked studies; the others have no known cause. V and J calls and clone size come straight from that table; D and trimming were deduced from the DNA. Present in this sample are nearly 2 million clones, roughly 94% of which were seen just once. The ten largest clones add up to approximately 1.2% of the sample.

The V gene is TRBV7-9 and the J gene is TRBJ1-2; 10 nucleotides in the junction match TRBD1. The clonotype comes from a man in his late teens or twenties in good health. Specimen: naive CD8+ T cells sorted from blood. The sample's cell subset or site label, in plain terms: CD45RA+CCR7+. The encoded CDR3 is CASSQGQGYGYTF. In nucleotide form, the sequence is TGTGCCAGCAGCCAGGGACAGGGGTATGGCTACACCTTC.